A selection of T cell receptor beta chains follows, all from one sample in a study of vaccination and CD4 T cells after COVID-19. These TCRs are of unknown antigen specificity. TCRdb analysed the PCR reads with MiXCR anew, one entry per CDR3 protein. The sample holds approximately 6,500 distinct CDR3 sequences, 40% to 55% seen once. The sequencing input was CD4+ T cells from blood, cultured in vitro. Source of these receptors: a human donor in good health. CDR3s include the opening cysteine and the closing phenylalanine or tryptophan. D genes are given only for firm matches. Size values are once, few and many counts, or a class for expanded clones, and some rows have none.

d_gene | j_gene | abundance | v_gene | CDR3aa | CDR3nt
NA | TRBJ2-2 | few | TRBV6-4 | CASSARSGTGELFF | TGTGCCAGCAGTGCCAGGTCGGGCACCGGGGAGCTGTTTTTT
NA | TRBJ2-3 | NA | TRBV27 | CASRRRGETDTQYF | TGTGCCAGCAGAAGAAGGGGGGAGACAGATACGCAGTATTTT
TRBD1 | TRBJ1-2 | NA | TRBV7-6 | CASSFRTGPNYGYTF | TGTGCCAGCAGCTTCCGGACAGGTCCTAACTATGGCTACACCTTC
NA | TRBJ1-2 | few | TRBV6-1 | CAAAALGLYGYTF | TGTGCCGCGGCAGCCCTAGGGTTATATGGCTACACCTTC
TRBD2 | TRBJ2-3 | NA | TRBV6-2/TRBV6-3 | CASSLGGGSTDTQYF | TGTGCCAGCAGCCTGGGGGGGGGGAGCACAGATACGCAGTATTTT
TRBD1 | TRBJ2-5 | NA | TRBV2 | CASRTDRGGNEAQYF | TGTGCCAGCAGGACGGACAGGGGGGGGAACGAGGCCCAGTACTTC
NA | TRBJ1-5 | NA | TRBV19 | CASSTQNREGNQPQHF | TGTGCCAGTAGCACCCAGAACAGGGAAGGCAATCAGCCCCAGCATTTT
NA | TRBJ2-2 | few | TRBV21-1 | CASSKLAGTNTGELFF | TGTGCCAGCAGCAAACTAGCGGGAACGAACACCGGGGAGCTGTTTTTT
NA | TRBJ2-5 | NA | TRBV20-1 | CSARGLQETQYF | TGCAGTGCTAGGGGACTCCAAGAGACCCAGTACTTC
TRBD1 | TRBJ2-2 | few | TRBV19 | CASSIRPGQGATGELFF | TGTGCCAGTAGTATTAGGCCGGGACAGGGGGCGACCGGGGAGCTGTTTTTT
NA | TRBJ1-5 | NA | TRBV6-5 | CASSYGLNSKPQHF | TGTGCCAGCAGTTACGGACTGAACAGTAAGCCCCAGCATTTT
TRBD1 | TRBJ1-1 | NA | TRBV10-3 | CAISPRGQMNTEAFF | TGTGCCATCAGTCCCAGGGGACAGATGAACACTGAAGCTTTCTTT
NA | TRBJ2-5 | few | TRBV27 | CASSPRDNQETQYF | TGTGCCAGCAGTCCCAGGGACAACCAAGAGACCCAGTACTTC
NA | TRBJ1-2 | NA | TRBV6-2/TRBV6-3 | CASRPQGIRHGYTF | TGTGCCAGCAGACCCCAGGGGATCCGTCATGGCTACACCTTC
TRBD2 | TRBJ2-1 | NA | TRBV7-2 | CASSSGTSGYNEQFF | TGTGCCAGCAGCTCCGGGACTAGCGGATACAATGAGCAGTTCTTC
NA | TRBJ2-6 | NA | TRBV19 | CASNPSGANVLTF | TGTGCCAGTAACCCTTCTGGGGCCAACGTCCTGACTTTC
TRBD2 | TRBJ2-1 | NA | TRBV28 | CASSLLGRGGNNEQFF | TGTGCCAGCAGCCTCCTAGGGCGCGGGGGGAACAATGAGCAGTTCTTC
TRBD2 | TRBJ2-4 | NA | TRBV5-1 | CASSLGSGVGNIQYF | TGCGCCAGCAGCTTGGGTAGCGGGGTGGGAAACATTCAGTACTTC
NA | TRBJ2-1 | NA | TRBV19 | CASSIVGDEQFF | TGTGCCAGTAGTATAGTTGGGGATGAGCAGTTCTTC
NA | TRBJ1-6 | NA | TRBV20-1 | CSARDFAGLGTESPLHF | TGCAGTGCTAGAGATTTTGCAGGCCTCGGCACGGAGTCACCCCTCCACTTT
TRBD2 | TRBJ2-1 | NA | TRBV10-2 | CASSIAGGPRNEQFF | TGCGCCAGCAGTATAGCGGGGGGACCTCGGAATGAGCAGTTCTTC
TRBD1 | TRBJ1-2 | NA | TRBV7-9 | CASRREGGGNGYTF | TGTGCCAGCAGGCGAGAAGGGGGCGGTAATGGCTACACCTTC
NA | TRBJ1-1 | NA | TRBV27 | CASSLIWESEAFF | TGTGCCAGCAGTCTTATTTGGGAATCTGAAGCTTTCTTT
TRBD2 | TRBJ2-5 | few | TRBV15 | CATLAGRQETQYF | TGTGCCACTCTAGCGGGGCGACAAGAGACCCAGTACTTC
NA | TRBJ1-2 | few | TRBV14 | CASSQVVYGDGYTF | TGTGCCAGCAGCCAAGTTGTATACGGGGATGGCTACACCTTC
NA | TRBJ1-6 | NA | TRBV12-3/TRBV12-4 | CASSLGYSALHF | TGTGCCAGCAGTTTAGGGTACTCGGCCCTCCACTTT
NA | TRBJ2-5 | NA | TRBV6-1 | CASSGIGTQYF | TGTGCCAGCTCGGGTATCGGGACCCAGTACTTC
NA | TRBJ2-5 | once | TRBV5-1 | CASSPGALYQETQYF | TGCGCCAGCAGCCCGGGGGCCTTGTACCAAGAGACCCAGTACTTC
TRBD1 | TRBJ1-5 | few | TRBV15 | CATSRDPPRDRGPFSNQPQHF | TGTGCCACCAGCAGAGATCCCCCCCGGGACAGGGGGCCCTTTAGCAATCAGCCCCAGCATTTT
TRBD1 | TRBJ2-5 | NA | TRBV5-8 | CASSGGQALETQYF | TGTGCCAGCAGCGGAGGACAGGCATTAGAGACCCAGTACTTC
NA | TRBJ1-5 | once | TRBV6-5 | CASSYSAGNQPQHF | TGTGCCAGCAGTTACTCGGCGGGCAATCAGCCCCAGCATTTT